Below, one T cell receptor beta chain is given with its context. The sample is drawn from a study of CD8 T cells in Susac syndrome. Random hexamers were used to reverse transcribe an amount of about 0.45 to 1 ug RNA. TCRdb fed the immunoSEQ multiplex PCR reads into MiXCR, producing one record per CDR3 protein. This sample has approximately 100,000 distinct CDR3 sequences, with just under 95% found just once. The sequenced target, TCR beta, came from blood CD8+ and CD4+ T cells. J lost 0 bases, V lost 5 bases, and 11 bases had no gene match. The CDR3 extends over 18 amino acids. Germline CDR1 and CDR2: LNHDA and SQIVND (reference sequence).

The TCR originated in a human donor in good health. The rearrangement uses TRBV19 and TRBJ2-2; the match to TRBD1 covers 8 bases. Sequencing was performed on CD8+ T cells from PBMCs. The CDR3 region is CASSPRDRSYANTGELFF. CDR3 nucleotides: TGTGCCAGTAGTCCCCGGGACAGGTCATACGCGAACACCGGGGAGCTGTTTTTT.